This entry lists 11 T cell receptor beta chains sequenced from one sample in a study of precursors of human CD4 cytotoxic T cells. Sorted CD4+ central memory, effector memory, IL-7R-high TEMRA and IL-7R-negative TEMRA cells underwent bulk UMI sequencing. TCRdb itself ran the reads through MiXCR, one entry per CDR3 protein. Here the sample spans about 490 distinct CDR3 sequences, 15% to 20% being singletons. Specimen: memory CD4+ T cells from blood (PBMCs). The receptor set was obtained from a human donor in good health.

The sample holds a few counts of this clonotype. The J gene is TRBJ2-3, the V gene TRBV20-1; 7 positions match TRBD1. V was clipped by 8 bases and J by 1 base; unmatched bases: 9. This CDR3 contains 14 residues. Germline-derived CDR1 and CDR2 are DFQATT and SNEGSKA (reference sequence). In DNA, the CDR3 is TGCAGTCCAGGGACAGCCCTAGGCACAGATACGCAGTATTTT. The encoded protein is CSPGTALGTDTQYF.

The chain uses TRBV6-2 or TRBV6-3 and TRBJ1-1; D may be TRBD1 (5 bases). Trimming stripped 6 bases from V and 1 base from J, with 12 bases between. CDR1 MNHEY and CDR2 SVGEGT come from the germline V gene. This CDR3 region has 14 residues. CDR3: CASSPHGQNTEAFF. CDR3 in DNA: TGTGCCAGCAGCCCTCATGGACAGAACACTGAAGCTTTCTTT.

The chain combines TRBV12-3 or TRBV12-4 with TRBJ1-1; perhaps TRBD1 as D (6 bases). V lost 2 bases and J 10 bases, leaving 14 bases between the germline ends. This CDR3 is built from 13 residues. DNA for the CDR3: TGTGCCAGCAGTTTACTGGGGGCGGGTGTAGCTTTCTTT. As protein: CASSLLGAGVAFF.

Within the sample, this clonotype is large. This chain joins TRBV7-8 and TRBJ2-1; D is perhaps TRBD2 (5 bases). With 4 bases removed from V and 9 bases from J, the gap between germline ends came to 16 bases. This CDR3 is 14 amino acids long. Germline assignment: CDR1 SGHVS and CDR2 FQNEAQ. CDR3 coding DNA: TGTGCCAGCAGCTCCAACCTCCCCGGGGTTGAGCAGTTCTTC. It codes for CASSSNLPGVEQFF.

By sample fraction, this clonotype is large (0.1 to 1%). This sequence joins TRBV9 and TRBJ1-2; D gene uncertain. CDR3 length equals 14 residues. Germline V CDR1 and CDR2: SGDLS, YYNGEE. V lost 0 bases and J lost 4, with 10 bases in between. The DNA of the CDR3 is TGTGCCAGCAGCGTAGAAGGGCAGTTCTATGGCTACACCTTC. It specifies CASSVEGQFYGYTF. Complete variable domain (other parts from reference TRBV9 and TRBJ1-2): DSGVTQTPKHLITATGQRVTLRCSPRSGDLSVYWYQQSLDQGLQFLIQYYNGEERAKGNILERFSAQQFPDLHSELNLSSLELGDSALYFCASSVEGQFYGYTFGSGTRLTVV.

Here the CDR3 DNA reads TGTGCCATCAGCGAAGTGGGTCCTGGGAATGAAAAACTGTTTTTT. Translated: CAISEVGPGNEKLFF. The chain links TRBV10-3 to TRBJ1-4, with unresolved D. V gave up 6 bases and J gave up 5 bases, with 16 bases separating them. The CDR3 spans 15 residues. Per the germline V gene, CDR1 is ENHRY and CDR2 is SYGVKD.

The chain links TRBV15 to TRBJ1-5, with 7 bases matching TRBD1. Germline lookup yields CDR1 LNHNV and CDR2 YYDKDF (reference sequence). The CDR3 loop spans 12 amino acids. J was trimmed by 5 bases and V by 8 bases; bases with no gene match: 3. The DNA of the CDR3 is TGTGCCACCTCGGGACAGTATCAGCCCCAGCATTTT. Amino acids: CATSGQYQPQHF.

The rearrangement links TRBV5-1 to TRBJ2-1, with 8 nucleotides matching TRBD1. Germline V gene data show CDR1 as SGHRS and CDR2 as YFSETQ. Trimming took 5 bases from V and 8 from J; bases not matched to a gene: 12. The CDR3 totals 15 residues. CDR3 bases: TGCGCCAGCAGTTGGACAGGGCAAAGAACCTATGAGCAGTTCTTC. This gives the protein CASSWTGQRTYEQFF.

This clonotype rates as large. V and J are TRBV5-1 and TRBJ2-1; D not certain. Per germline, CDR1 SGHRS and CDR2 YFSETQ. The CDR3 loop spans 15 amino acids. Trimming removed 5 bases from V and 0 bases from J, with 12 bases in between. The CDR3 DNA sequence: TGCGCCAGCAGGCTTGGTCTAGTCTCCTACAATGAGCAGTTCTTC. Protein: CASRLGLVSYNEQFF.

The chain couples TRBV5-1 to TRBJ2-2; maybe TRBD1 (6 bases). CDR1 and CDR2 from the germline V gene are SGHRS and YFSETQ. This CDR3 is built from 15 residues. With 0 bases removed from V and 0 bases from J, the gap between germline ends came to 6 bases. This CDR3 reads CASSLEGANTGELFF. CDR3 DNA: TGCGCCAGCAGCTTGGAGGGGGCGAACACCGGGGAGCTGTTTTTT.

Remarks on this clonotype: A much more abundant neighbour one base away suggests this may be a read error. The V and J genes are TRBV27 and TRBJ1-4, with 8 bases matching TRBD1. Germline CDR1 reads MNHEY; CDR2 reads SMNVEV (reference sequence). The V and J ends lost 6 bases and 8 bases, in that order; junction bases with no gene match: 8. This CDR3 contains 14 residues. CDR3 residues: CASRLQGEEEKLFF. The CDR3 DNA reads as TGTGCCAGCAGGTTACAGGGGGAGGAGGAAAAACTGTTTTTT.